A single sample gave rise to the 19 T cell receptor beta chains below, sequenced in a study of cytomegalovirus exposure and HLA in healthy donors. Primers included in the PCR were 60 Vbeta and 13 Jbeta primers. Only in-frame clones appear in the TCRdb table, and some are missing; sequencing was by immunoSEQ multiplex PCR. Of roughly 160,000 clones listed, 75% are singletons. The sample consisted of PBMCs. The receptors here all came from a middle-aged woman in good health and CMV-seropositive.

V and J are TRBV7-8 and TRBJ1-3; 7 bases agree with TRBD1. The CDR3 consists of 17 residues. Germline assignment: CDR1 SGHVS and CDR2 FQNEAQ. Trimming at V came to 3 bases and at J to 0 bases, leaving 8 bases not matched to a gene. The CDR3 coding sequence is TGTGCCAGCAGCTTTTCCGGGACAGCCGTCTCTGGAAACACCATATATTTT. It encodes CASSFSGTAVSGNTIYF.

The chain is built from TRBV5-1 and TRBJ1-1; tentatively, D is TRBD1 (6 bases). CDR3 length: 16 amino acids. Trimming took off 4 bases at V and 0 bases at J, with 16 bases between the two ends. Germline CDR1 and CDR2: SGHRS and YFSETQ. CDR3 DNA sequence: TGCGCCAGCAGCGACGGACAGTTTAACATGAACACTGAAGCTTTCTTT. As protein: CASSDGQFNMNTEAFF. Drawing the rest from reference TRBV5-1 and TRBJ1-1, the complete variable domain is KAGVTQTPRYLIKTRGQQVTLSCSPISGHRSVSWYQQTPGQGLQFLFEYFSETQRNKGNFPGRFSGRQFSNSRSEMNVSTLELGDSALYLCASSDGQFNMNTEAFFGQGTRLTVV.

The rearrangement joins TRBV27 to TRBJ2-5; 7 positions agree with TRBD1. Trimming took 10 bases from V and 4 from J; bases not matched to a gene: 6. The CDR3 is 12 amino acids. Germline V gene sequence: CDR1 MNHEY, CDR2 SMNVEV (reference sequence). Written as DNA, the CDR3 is TGTGCCACCTCCGGGACAGCAGAGACCCAGTACTTC. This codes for CATSGTAETQYF.

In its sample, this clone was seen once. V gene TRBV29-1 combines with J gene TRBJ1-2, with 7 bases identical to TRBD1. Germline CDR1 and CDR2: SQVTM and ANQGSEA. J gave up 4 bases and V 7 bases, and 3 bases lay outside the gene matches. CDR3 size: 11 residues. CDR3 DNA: TGCAGCGCCCAGGGGGGCTATGGCTACACCTTC. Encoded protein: CSAQGGYGYTF.

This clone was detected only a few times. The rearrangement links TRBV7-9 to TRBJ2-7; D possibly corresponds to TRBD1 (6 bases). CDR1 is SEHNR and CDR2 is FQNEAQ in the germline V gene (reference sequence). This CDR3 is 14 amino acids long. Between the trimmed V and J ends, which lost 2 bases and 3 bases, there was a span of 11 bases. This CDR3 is CASSLRGRGYEQYF. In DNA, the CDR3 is TGTGCCAGCAGCTTAAGGGGGAGAGGCTACGAGCAGTACTTC.

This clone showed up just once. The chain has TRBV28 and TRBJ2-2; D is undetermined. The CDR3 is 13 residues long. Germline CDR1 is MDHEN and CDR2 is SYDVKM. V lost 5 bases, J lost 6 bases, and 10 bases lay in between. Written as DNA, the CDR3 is TGTGCCAGCAGTACCAACAACGCCGGGGAGCTGTTTTTT. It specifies CASSTNNAGELFF.

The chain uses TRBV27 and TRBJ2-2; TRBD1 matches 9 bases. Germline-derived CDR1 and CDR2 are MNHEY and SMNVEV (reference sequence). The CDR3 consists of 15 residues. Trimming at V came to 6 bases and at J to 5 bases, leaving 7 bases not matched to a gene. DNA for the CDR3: TGTGCCAGCAGGCTGGGACAGGGTCGGACCGGGGAGCTGTTTTTT. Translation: CASRLGQGRTGELFF.

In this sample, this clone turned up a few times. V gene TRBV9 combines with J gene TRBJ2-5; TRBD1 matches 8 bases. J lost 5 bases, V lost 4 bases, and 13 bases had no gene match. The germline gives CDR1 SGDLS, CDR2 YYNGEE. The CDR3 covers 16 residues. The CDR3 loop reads CASSMRQGFAGETQYF. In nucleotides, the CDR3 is TGTGCCAGCAGCATGAGACAGGGGTTTGCGGGTGAGACCCAGTACTTC.

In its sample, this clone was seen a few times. The CDR3 bases are TGTGCCAGTCGAGATGGGGGGGGTTCGGACTATGGCTACACCTTC. It translates to CASRDGGGSDYGYTF. V is TRBV6-6 and J is TRBJ1-2; D might be TRBD1 (5 bases). Trimming took off 9 bases at V and 3 bases at J, with 20 bases between the two ends. The germline gives CDR1 MNHNY, CDR2 SVGAGI (reference sequence). The CDR3 contains 15 residues.

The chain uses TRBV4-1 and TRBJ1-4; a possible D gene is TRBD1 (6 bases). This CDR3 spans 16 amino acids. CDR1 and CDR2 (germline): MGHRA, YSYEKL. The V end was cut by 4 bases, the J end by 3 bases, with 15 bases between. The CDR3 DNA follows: TGCGCCAGCAGCCTCGGACAGTTCGGGGCTAATGAAAAACTGTTTTTT. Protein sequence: CASSLGQFGANEKLFF.

The CDR3 spells CASSLVAGTYGYTF. DNA for the CDR3: TGTGCCAGCAGCTTAGTGGCAGGGACTTATGGCTACACCTTC. V is TRBV7-9 and J is TRBJ1-2; D may be TRBD1 (5 bases). Trimming left V 1 base short and J 5 bases short, with 11 bases between. There are 14 residues in the CDR3. The germline gives CDR1 SEHNR, CDR2 FQNEAQ (reference sequence). The variable domain in full, completed from reference TRBV7-9 and TRBJ1-2, reads DTGVSQNPRHKITKRGQNVTFRCDPISEHNRLYWYRQTLGQGPEFLTYFQNEAQLEKSRLLSDRFSAERPKGSFSTLEIQRTEQGDSAMYLCASSLVAGTYGYTFGSGTRLTVV.

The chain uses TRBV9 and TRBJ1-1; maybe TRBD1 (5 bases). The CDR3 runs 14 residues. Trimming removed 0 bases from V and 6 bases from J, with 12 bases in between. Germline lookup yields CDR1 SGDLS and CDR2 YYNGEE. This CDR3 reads CASSVEARVSEAFF. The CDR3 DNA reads TGTGCCAGCAGCGTAGAAGCCAGGGTCTCTGAAGCTTTCTTT.

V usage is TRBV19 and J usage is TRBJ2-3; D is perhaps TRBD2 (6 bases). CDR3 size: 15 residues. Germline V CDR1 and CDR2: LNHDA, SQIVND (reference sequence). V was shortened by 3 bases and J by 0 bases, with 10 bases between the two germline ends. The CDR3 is CASSIGGTSTDTQYF. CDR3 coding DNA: TGTGCCAGTAGTATCGGGGGTACTAGCACAGATACGCAGTATTTT.

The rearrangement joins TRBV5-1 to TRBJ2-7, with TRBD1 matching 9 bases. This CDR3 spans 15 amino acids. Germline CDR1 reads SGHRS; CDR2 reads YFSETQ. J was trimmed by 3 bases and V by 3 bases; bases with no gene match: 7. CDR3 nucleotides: TGCGCCAGCAGCTCAGGGACAGGGAACTTCTACGAGCAGTACTTC. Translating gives CASSSGTGNFYEQYF. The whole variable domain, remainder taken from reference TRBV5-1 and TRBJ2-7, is KAGVTQTPRYLIKTRGQQVTLSCSPISGHRSVSWYQQTPGQGLQFLFEYFSETQRNKGNFPGRFSGRQFSNSRSEMNVSTLELGDSALYLCASSSGTGNFYEQYFGPGTRLTVT.

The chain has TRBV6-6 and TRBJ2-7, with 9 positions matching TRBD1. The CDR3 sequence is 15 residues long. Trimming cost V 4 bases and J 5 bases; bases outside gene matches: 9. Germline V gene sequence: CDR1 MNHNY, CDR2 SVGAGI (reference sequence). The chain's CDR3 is CASSSRDRAFNEQYF. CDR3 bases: TGTGCCAGCAGTTCCCGGGACAGGGCATTCAACGAGCAGTACTTC.

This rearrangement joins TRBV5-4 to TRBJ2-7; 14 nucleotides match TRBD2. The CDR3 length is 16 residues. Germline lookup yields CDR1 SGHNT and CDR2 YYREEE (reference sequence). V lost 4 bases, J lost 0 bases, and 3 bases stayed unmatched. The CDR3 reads CASSLGTSGSSYEQYF. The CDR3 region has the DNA TGTGCCAGCAGCCTAGGGACTAGCGGGAGCTCCTACGAGCAGTACTTC.

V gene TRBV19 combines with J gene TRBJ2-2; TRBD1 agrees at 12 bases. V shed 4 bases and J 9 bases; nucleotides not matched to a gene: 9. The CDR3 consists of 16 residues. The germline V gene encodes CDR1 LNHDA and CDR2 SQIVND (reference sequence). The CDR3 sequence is CASSTRGQGAVWELFF. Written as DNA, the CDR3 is TGTGCCAGTAGTACCCGGGGACAGGGGGCTGTTTGGGAGCTGTTTTTT.

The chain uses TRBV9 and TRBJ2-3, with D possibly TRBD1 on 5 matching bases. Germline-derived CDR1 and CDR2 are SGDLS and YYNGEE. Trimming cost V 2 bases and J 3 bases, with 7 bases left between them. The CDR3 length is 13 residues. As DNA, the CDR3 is TGTGCCAGCAGCGTGACAGCTACAGATACGCAGTATTTT. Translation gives CASSVTATDTQYF. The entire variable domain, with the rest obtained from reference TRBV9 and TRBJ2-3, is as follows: DSGVTQTPKHLITATGQRVTLRCSPRSGDLSVYWYQQSLDQGLQFLIQYYNGEERAKGNILERFSAQQFPDLHSELNLSSLELGDSALYFCASSVTATDTQYFGPGTRLTVL.

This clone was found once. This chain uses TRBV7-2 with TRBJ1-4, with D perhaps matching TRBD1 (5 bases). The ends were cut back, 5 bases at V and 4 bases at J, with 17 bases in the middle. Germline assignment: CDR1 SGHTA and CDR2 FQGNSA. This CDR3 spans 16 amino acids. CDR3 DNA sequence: TGTGCCAGCAGCCCACGCCCCGGGACTTATAATGAAAAACTGTTTTTT. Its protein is CASSPRPGTYNEKLFF.